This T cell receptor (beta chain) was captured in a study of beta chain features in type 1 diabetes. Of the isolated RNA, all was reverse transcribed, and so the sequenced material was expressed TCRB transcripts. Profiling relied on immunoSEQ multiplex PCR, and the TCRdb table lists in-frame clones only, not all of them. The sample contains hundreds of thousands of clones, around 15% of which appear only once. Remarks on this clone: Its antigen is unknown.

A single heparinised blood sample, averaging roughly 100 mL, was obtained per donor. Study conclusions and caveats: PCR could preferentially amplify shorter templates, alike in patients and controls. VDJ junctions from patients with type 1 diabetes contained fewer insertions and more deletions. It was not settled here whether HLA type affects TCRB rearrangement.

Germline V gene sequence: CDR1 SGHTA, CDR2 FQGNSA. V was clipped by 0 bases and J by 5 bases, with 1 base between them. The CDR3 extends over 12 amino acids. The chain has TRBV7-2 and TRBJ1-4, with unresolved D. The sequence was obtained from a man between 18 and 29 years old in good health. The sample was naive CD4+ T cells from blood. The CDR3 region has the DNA TGTGCCAGCAGCTTAGCCAATGAAAAACTGTTTTTT. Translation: CASSLANEKLFF.